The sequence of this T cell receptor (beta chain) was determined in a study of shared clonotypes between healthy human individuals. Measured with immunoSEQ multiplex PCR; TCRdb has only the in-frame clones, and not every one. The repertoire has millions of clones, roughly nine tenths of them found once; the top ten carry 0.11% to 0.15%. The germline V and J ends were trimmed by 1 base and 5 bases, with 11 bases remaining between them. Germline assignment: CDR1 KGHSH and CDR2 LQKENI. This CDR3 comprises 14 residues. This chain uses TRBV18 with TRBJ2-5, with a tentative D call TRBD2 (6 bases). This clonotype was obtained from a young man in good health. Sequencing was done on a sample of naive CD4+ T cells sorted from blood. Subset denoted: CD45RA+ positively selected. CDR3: CASSPLGGLETQYF. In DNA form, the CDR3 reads TGTGCCAGCTCACCACTGGGAGGCCTCGAGACCCAGTACTTC.